This T cell receptor (beta chain) was sequenced during a study of shared clonotypes between healthy human individuals. Notes on this clone: As yet, its antigen is unknown.

The germline gives CDR1 SNHLY, CDR2 FYNNEI. CDR3 length equals 14 residues. The V and J ends lost 5 bases and 9 bases respectively, with 14 bases between them. Overall study findings and caveats: Clonotypes shared by all four sorted-subset donors had higher generation probabilities than non-shared clonotypes.

At a deep level, the assay was run. The table came from immunoSEQ multiplex PCR; TCRdb's copy has only in-frame clones and leaves some out. The sample gives roughly 2.5 million clones, approximately 92% of which show up once; 0.14% is in the top ten. The rearrangement joins TRBV2 to TRBJ1-6; no definite D call. The TCR originated in a man between 18 and 29 years old in good health. Sequenced: naive CD4+ T cells sorted from blood. Subset: CD45RA+ positively selected. CDR3: CASSLTEASSPLHF. CDR3 nucleotide sequence: TGTGCCAGCAGTTTGACTGAAGCAAGTTCACCCCTCCACTTT.